This TCR beta chain appears in the sequencing data of a study of blood T cell repertoires in COVID-19. Across the whole study: From T cells, B-cell-depleted T cells, or PBMCs came the material, which was cDNA or gDNA.

The CDR3 length is 11 residues. Germline CDR1 DFQATT, CDR2 SNEGSKA (reference sequence). The data were produced by immunoSEQ multiplex PCR, yet TCRdb's version contains in-frame clones alone and is incomplete. The sample records 200,000 to 250,000 clones, 65% to 85% being singletons. About this clone itself: A junction end diverges from the germline sequence, so it may reflect a read error.

The sequencing sample was made of peripheral blood. The TCR was taken from a woman aged 55-75 years with acute or convalescent COVID-19. The V and J genes are TRBV20-1 and TRBJ2-1; D uncertain. CDR3 sequence: CSAASYDEQFF. The DNA of the CDR3 is TGCAGTGCAGCAAGCTACGATGAGCAGTTCTTC.